This TCR beta chain was documented in a study of shared clonotypes between healthy human individuals. Whole-study findings and limits: Tissue TCR repertoires likely differ from these blood-only repertoires.

From CD4+ cells came CD45RA+ naive and CD45RA-negative memory subsets. Per sorted-subset replicate PCR, input was about 180 ng DNA, representing tens of thousands of T cell genomes. TCRdb's table, derived via immunoSEQ multiplex PCR, lists solely in-frame clones and lacks some. Among millions of clones listed, 90% to 95% were seen once. In the case of this clone: Its antigen remains unknown.

The length of the CDR3 is 20 residues. Trimming took off 5 bases at V and 0 bases at J, with 25 bases between the two ends. This chain links TRBV6-7 with TRBJ1-4, with D possibly matching TRBD1 (6 bases). TRBV6-7 is sorted into the ORF group, with uncertain function. Sequencing was performed on naive CD4+ T cells sorted from blood. The subset: CD45RA+ positively selected. The receptor's source is a man aged 18 to 30 in good health. CDR3 protein: CASSTPDRRKSLATNEKLFF. In DNA form, the CDR3 reads TGTGCCAGCAGTACTCCTGACAGGAGAAAATCTCTTGCAACTAATGAAAAACTGTTTTTT.